This T cell receptor beta chain appears in the sequencing data of a study of OX40 agonist ivuxolimab in advanced cancers. With autoimmune disease history or systemic immunosuppression, patients were excluded. Method: immunoSEQ multiplex PCR; TCRdb's copy keeps in-frame clones and lacks some. The table records roughly 75,000 clones, 80% to 90% of them present only once. The CDR3 totals 15 residues. V lost 5 bases and J lost 4, with 15 bases in between. Per germline, CDR1 SGHAT and CDR2 FQNNGV. This specimen was CD4+ or CD8+ T cells sorted from blood, taken in a trial of the OX40 agonist ivuxolimab. The receptor comes from an adult with an advanced solid tumor such as melanoma, head and neck, liver or kidney cancer. V is TRBV11-2 and J is TRBJ2-1; no firm D call. The CDR3 DNA reads TGTGCCAGCAGCCCAACTATTATCTTGTACAATGAGCAGTTCTTC. This gives the protein CASSPTIILYNEQFF.